The T cell receptor (beta chain) under discussion was sequenced for a study of CD8 T cells in Susac syndrome (dated by TCRdb to about 2019). Concerning the study at large: Of the Susac syndrome patients who were sequenced, roughly eight were in clinical remission while more than five had clinically active disease. At the time of blood withdrawal, Susac syndrome patients were either therapy-naive, taking corticosteroids (with some also receiving IVIg), or on IVIg alone. The study used repertoire sequencing to test whether antigen drove CD8+ T cell activation and differentiation in Susac syndrome. The study at large found these results: The CD4+ T cell repertoire of patients with Susac syndrome showed no detectable clonal expansion. The study acknowledged that relatively few individuals were included in the TCR sequencing and HLA analysis.

With regard to this clonotype: No cognate antigen has been identified for it. No base quality information exists; no much larger clone differs at one position.

V loses 4 bases of germline sequence and J loses 6 bases, and the interval between the two ends is 18 bases. The germline V gene gives CDR1 as SGHRS and CDR2 as YFSETQ. The CDR3 runs 15 residues from the cysteine to the phenylalanine. Of all the DNA, just the CDR3 is kept, 45 bases in frame from base 1. Peripheral blood CD8+ and CD4+ T cells from healthy donors, Susac syndrome patients and multiple sclerosis patients were profiled using high-throughput TCR beta sequencing. Recently defined diagnostic criteria for definite or probable disease were met by the Susac syndrome patients. Bulk CD8+ and CD4+ T cells were purified by magnetic negative isolation, whereas CD8+ TEMRA cells were enriched by FACS. Blood was collected in EDTA tubes and processed within 24 hours, with PBMCs isolated through density gradient centrifugation. PBMCs intended for TCR sequencing were cryopreserved in liquid nitrogen and were subsequently thawed in a 37 degrees C water bath. The sorted or isolated CD4+, CD8+ and CD8+ TEMRA cells had a purity of 90% or higher.

RNA was extracted using the RNeasy kit, and about 0.5 to 1 ug of the RNA was reverse transcribed with random hexamers. TCR beta CDR3 regions were amplified with the immunoSEQ multiplex PCR assay covering 54 Vbeta and 13 Jbeta segments. To correct PCR amplification bias, a synthetic template baseline was used for both primer optimization and computational correction. The original pipeline was this. Only productive sequences were kept, with reads annotated to V, D and J genes according to IMGT and analyzed in immunoSEQ Analyzer. To calculate clonality, Shannon entropy was normalized by log2 of the number of productive unique sequences and then subtracted from one. Public and private clones were assessed among the 100 most prevalent clones of each patient and control. Clones were defined as Susac-specific if absent from the healthy and MS cohorts, from 1052 published viral clones and from other ImmuneACCESS disease sequences. In-frame beta chains were kept once TCRdb had trimmed the public reads at Q25 with fastp and called clones with MiXCR. Identical CDR3 protein sequences are pooled into one entry, listed with their most common genes and DNA. The authors' filters were not applied to this entry. For this sample the table gives about 150,000 distinct CDR3 sequences, of which 90% to 95% were detected only once. Of the sample, 0.15% to 0.2% is held by the ten largest clones.

The sequence derives from a human donor with Susac syndrome. Source material: CD4+ T cells from PBMCs. This chain is built from TRBV5-1 and TRBJ2-3; the D element might be TRBD1 or TRBD2, as each aligns at 5 bases. The sequence in DNA is TGCGCCAGCAGCCCCCAGGTCGGGGCCGGGGATACGCAGTATTTT. Translated, it gives CASSPQVGAGDTQYF. Here the CDR3 is joined to the reference TRBV5-1 and TRBJ2-3 genes, and the full variable domain is: KAGVTQTPRYLIKTRGQQVTLSCSPISGHRSVSWYQQTPGQGLQFLFEYFSETQRNKGNFPGRFSGRQFSNSRSEMNVSTLELGDSALYLCASSPQVGAGDTQYFGPGTRLTVL.